This TCR beta chain emerged from a study of shared T cell receptors in the human thymus. The table came from immunoSEQ multiplex PCR; TCRdb's copy has only in-frame clones and leaves some out. The sample lists roughly 550,000 clones, about 80% occurring once. The CDR3 contains 14 residues. V trimming: 4 bases; J trimming: 0 bases; junction bases outside the gene matches: 3. Per the germline V gene, CDR1 is SGHAT and CDR2 is FQNNGV. The same data also went into a second study, on human thymus T cells. This second study says: The sample donors, healthy Finnish infants, were having corrective surgery for congenital heart defects. Resections from corrective heart surgery provided thymus tissue. Related research has reported that thymic repertoires overlap highly among unrelated individuals.

The receptor was isolated from a boy under two years old with a congenital heart defect. The material sequenced was thymocytes. J is TRBJ2-7 and V is TRBV11-2; 7 bases line up with TRBD2. CDR3 coding DNA: TGTGCCAGCAGCTCTCGGACTAGCTCCTACGAGCAGTACTTC. Its protein is CASSSRTSSYEQYF. Filled out from reference TRBV11-2 and TRBJ2-7, the complete variable domain reads EAGVAQSPRYKIIEKRQSVAFWCNPISGHATLYWYQQILGQGPKLLIQFQNNGVVDDSQLPKDRFSAERLKGVDSTLKIQPAKLEDSAVYLCASSSRTSSYEQYFGPGTRLTVT.